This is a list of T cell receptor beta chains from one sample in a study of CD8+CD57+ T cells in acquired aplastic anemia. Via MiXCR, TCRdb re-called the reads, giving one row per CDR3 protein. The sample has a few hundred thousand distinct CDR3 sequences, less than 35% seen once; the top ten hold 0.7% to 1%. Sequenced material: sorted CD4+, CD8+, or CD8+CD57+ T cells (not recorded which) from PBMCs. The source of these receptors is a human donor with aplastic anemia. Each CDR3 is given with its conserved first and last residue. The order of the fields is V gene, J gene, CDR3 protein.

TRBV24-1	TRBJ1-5	CATSDPSGTGDQPQHF
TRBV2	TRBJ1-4	CASKRENEKLFF
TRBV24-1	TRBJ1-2	CATSDDTGTLYGYTF
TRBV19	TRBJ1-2	CASTGTAFDGYTF
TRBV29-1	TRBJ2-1	CSRRGGGGGGEQFF
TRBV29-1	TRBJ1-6	CSVEIGGLSPLHF
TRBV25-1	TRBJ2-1	CASRRGGSSYNEQFF
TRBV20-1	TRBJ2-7	CSARMTGRSYEQYF
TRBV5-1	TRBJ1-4	CASSLAEGANEKLFF
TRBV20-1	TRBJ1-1	CSARRTDHTEAFF
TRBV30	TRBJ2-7	CAWRRGRVTGEQYF
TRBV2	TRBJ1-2	CAGRGGYTF
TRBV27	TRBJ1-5	CASSHDRINQPQHF
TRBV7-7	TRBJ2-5	CASSPSDRQGVTQYF
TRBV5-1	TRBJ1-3	CASRDMSGSGNTIYF
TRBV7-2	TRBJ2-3	CASSLGGTDTQYF
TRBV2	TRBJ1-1	CASTYRGLNTEAFF
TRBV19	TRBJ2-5	CASSMGRNDGTQYF
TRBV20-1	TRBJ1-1	CSARGGTRNAEAFF
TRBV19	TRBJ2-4	CASSRGTSDKNIQYF
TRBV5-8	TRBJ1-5	CASSKDGGPNQPQHF
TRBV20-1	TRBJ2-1	CSAGGTSGISEQFF
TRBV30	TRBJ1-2	CAWSTGQGGAGYTF
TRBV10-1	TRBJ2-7	CASSDIGTFNEQYF
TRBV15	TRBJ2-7	CATSRLQGSYEQYF